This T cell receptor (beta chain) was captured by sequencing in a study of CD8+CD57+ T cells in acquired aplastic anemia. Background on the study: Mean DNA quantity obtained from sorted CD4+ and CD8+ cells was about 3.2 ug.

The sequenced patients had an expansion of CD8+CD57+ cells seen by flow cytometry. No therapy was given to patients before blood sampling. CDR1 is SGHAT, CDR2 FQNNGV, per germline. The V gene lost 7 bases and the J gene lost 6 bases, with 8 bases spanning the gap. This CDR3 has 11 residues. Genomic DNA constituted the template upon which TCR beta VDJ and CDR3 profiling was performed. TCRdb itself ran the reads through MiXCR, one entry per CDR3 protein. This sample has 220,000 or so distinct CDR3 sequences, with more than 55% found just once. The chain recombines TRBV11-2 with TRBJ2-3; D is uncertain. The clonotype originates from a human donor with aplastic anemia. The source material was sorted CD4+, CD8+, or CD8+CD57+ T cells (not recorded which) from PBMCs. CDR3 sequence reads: CASTNVDTQYF. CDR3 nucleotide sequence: TGTGCCAGCACCAATGTCGATACGCAGTATTTT. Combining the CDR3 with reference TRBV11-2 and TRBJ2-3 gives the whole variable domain EAGVAQSPRYKIIEKRQSVAFWCNPISGHATLYWYQQILGQGPKLLIQFQNNGVVDDSQLPKDRFSAERLKGVDSTLKIQPAKLEDSAVYLCASTNVDTQYFGPGTRLTVL.